Included here is one T cell receptor beta chain sequence, with context. This entry is derived from a study of blood T cell repertoires in COVID-19. Study context: The United States, Italy and Spain provided the acute and convalescent COVID-19 samples. PBMCs, B-cell-depleted T cells, or T cells were the source of the cDNA or gDNA that made up the material.

Methods used by the authors: Estimates of nucleated cell counts were drawn from the amplification of reference gene primers. Sequenced by immunoSEQ multiplex PCR; TCRdb stores in-frame clones only, minus some. V and J calls and clone size are given by that table; D and trimming were obtained from the DNA. This table has around 100,000 clones, 70% to 90% appearing once. The CDR3 is made up of 15 amino acids. The V segment lost 4 bases and the J segment 3 bases; nucleotides outside the gene matches: 9. Germline loops: CDR1 SGHRS, CDR2 YFSETQ. This sequence was found in a middle-aged man with active COVID-19. Sequencing used peripheral blood. This rearrangement joins TRBV5-1 to TRBJ2-7; TRBD1 matches at 8 bases. CDR3 nucleotides: TGCGCCAGCAGCGGCGGGACAGGACCCTACTACGAGCAGTACTTC. Its translation: CASSGGTGPYYEQYF.